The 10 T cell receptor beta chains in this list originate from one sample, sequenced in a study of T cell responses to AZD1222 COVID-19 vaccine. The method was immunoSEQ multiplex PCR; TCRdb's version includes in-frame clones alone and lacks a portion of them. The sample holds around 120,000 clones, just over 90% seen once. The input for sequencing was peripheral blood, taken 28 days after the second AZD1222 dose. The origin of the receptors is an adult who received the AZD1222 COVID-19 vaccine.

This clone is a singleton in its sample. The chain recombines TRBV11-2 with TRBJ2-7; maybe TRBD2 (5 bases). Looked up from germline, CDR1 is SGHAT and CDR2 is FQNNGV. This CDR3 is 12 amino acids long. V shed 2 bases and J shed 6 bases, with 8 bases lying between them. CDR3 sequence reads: CASSLPGLEQYF. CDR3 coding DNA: TGTGCCAGCAGCTTACCTGGACTCGAGCAGTACTTC.

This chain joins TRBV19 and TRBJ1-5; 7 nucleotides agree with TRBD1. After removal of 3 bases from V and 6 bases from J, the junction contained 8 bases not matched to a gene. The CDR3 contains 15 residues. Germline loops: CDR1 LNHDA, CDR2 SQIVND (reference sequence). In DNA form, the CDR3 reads TGTGCCAGTAGTATTCAACAGGGGATAGGTCAGCCCCAGCATTTT. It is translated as CASSIQQGIGQPQHF. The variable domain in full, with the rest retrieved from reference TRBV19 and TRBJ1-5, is DGGITQSPKYLFRKEGQNVTLSCEQNLNHDAMYWYRQDPGQGLRLIYYSQIVNDFQKGDIAEGYSVSREKKESFPLTVTSAQKNPTAFYLCASSIQQGIGQPQHFGDGTRLSIL.

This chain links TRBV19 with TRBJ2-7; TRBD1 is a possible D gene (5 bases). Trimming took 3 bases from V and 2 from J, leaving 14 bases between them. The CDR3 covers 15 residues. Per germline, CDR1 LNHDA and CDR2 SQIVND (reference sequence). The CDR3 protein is CASSIGQGLPYEQYF. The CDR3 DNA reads TGTGCCAGTAGTATTGGTCAGGGTCTCCCCTACGAGCAGTACTTC.

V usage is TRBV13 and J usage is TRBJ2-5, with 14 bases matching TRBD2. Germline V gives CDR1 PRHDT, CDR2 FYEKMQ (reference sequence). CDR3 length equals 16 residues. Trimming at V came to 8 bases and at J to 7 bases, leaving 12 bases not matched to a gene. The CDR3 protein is CASGASGTSGSRTQYF. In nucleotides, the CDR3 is TGTGCCAGCGGGGCCTCCGGGACTAGCGGGAGCAGGACCCAGTACTTC.

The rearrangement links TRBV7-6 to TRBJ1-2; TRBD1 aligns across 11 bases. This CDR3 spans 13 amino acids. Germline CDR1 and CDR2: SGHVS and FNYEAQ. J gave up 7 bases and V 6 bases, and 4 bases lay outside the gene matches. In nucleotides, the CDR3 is TGTGCCAGCAGACTAGGGACAGGGGGTGGCTACACCTTC. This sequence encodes CASRLGTGGGYTF.

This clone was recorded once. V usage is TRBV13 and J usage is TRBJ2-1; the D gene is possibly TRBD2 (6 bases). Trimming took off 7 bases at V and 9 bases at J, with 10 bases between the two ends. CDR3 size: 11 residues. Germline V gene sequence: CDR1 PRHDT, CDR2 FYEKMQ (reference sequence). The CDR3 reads CASMREAEQFF. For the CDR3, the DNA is TGTGCCAGCATGAGGGAGGCTGAGCAGTTCTTC.

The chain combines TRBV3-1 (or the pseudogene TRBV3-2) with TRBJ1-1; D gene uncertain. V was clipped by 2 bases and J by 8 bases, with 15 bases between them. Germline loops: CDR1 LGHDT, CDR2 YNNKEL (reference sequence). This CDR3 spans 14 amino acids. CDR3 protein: CASSQLRVGGEAFF. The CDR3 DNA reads TGTGCCAGCAGCCAACTACGAGTGGGAGGGGAAGCTTTCTTT.

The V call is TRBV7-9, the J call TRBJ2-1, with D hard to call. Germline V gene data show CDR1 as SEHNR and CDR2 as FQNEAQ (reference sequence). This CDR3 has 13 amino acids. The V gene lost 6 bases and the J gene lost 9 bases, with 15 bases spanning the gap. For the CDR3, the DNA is TGTGCCAGCAGTTACTTAGCCTCAGGTGAGCAGTTCTTC. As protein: CASSYLASGEQFF.

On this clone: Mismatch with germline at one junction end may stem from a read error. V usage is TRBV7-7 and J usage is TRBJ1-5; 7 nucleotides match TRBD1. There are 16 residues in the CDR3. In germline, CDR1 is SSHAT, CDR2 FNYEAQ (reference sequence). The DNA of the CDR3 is TGTGCTAGCAGCTTGGGGACAGCCCCCCGCAATCAGCCCCAGCATTTT. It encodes CASSLGTAPRNQPQHF.

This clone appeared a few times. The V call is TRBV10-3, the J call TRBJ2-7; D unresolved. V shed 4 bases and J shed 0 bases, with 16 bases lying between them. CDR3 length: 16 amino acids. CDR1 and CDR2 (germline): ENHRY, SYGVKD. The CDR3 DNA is TGTGCCATCAGTGGGTTAGGATCACCGATCTCCTACGAGCAGTACTTC. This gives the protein CAISGLGSPISYEQYF.